This section outlines one T cell receptor beta chain sequence together with its context. Its antigen is unidentified. This could be a read error, since a much larger clone is one nucleotide away. The V and J ends lost 8 bases and 4 bases, in that order; junction bases with no gene match: 10. This CDR3 is built from 14 residues. The germline V gene encodes CDR1 SQVTM and CDR2 ANQGSEA. The source of the sample is a study of T-cell memory formation after mild COVID-19. General study findings and limits: The study found contracting CD4+ clones mainly in CM and EM and contracting CD8+ clones in EMRA. Pre-infection memory already had some responding clones, implying cross-reactive memory joined. SARS-CoV-2 specificity was not confirmed for second-wave clones peaking on day 37.

Barcoded TCR alpha and TCR beta cDNA libraries with UMIs came from 5'RACE using constant-segment primers. TCRdb reprocessed the 5' RACE reads with MiXCR, giving one entry per CDR3 protein. The sample lists tens of thousands of distinct CDR3 sequences; more than 20% were seen once. The gene calls are TRBV29-1 and TRBJ2-5, with 10 bases matching TRBD2. The sequencing input was PBMCs or a T cell subset sorted from them (not recorded which). This clonotype was sampled from an adult who had mild COVID-19 (a few samples of this study predate the infection). Cell type and time point are not known. In nucleotides, the CDR3 is TGCAGCTGGGCGCTAGCGGGAGTTGGAGAGACCCAGTACTTC. It encodes CSWALAGVGETQYF.